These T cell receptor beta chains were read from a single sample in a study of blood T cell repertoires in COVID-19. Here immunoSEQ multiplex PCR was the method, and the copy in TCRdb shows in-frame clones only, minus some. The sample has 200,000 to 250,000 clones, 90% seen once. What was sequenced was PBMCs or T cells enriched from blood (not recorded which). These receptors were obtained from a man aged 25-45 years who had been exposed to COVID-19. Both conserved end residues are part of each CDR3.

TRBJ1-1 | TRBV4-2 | CASSGSGGGTEAFF
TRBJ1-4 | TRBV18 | CASSPEPRDRDEKLFF
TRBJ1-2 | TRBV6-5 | CASSYQRREGYTF
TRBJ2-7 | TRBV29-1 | CSGPGPDRGGCEQYF
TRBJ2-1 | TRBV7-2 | CASSLGQGAHNEQFF
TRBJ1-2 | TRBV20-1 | CSASRRSIDGYTF
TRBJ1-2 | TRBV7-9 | CASSSSSPSGFGSYTF
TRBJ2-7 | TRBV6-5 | CASRGVGGRSYEQYF
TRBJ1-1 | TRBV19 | CASSYSRRRTEAFF
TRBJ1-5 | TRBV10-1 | CASIPGNQPQHF
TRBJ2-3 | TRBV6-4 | CASSDSSTTSGGTDTQYF
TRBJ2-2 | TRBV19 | CASSGTASYTGELFF
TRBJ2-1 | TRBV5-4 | CASSTPGLAGGYSEQFF
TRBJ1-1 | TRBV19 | CASSQTIQGEAFF
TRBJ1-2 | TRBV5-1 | CASSLALTHSKSYTF
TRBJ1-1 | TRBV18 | CASSAGRNTEAFF
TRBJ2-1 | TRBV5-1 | CASSLDTSSYNEQFF
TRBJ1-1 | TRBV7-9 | CASRSRTGMDNTEAFF
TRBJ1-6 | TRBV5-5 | CASSSSGQPRDF
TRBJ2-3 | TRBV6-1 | CASSEATLAGLTDTQYF
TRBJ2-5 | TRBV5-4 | CASSTEWGSETQYF
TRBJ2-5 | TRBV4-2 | CASSQDVAGGGETQYF
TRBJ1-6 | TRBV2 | CASSELRIPAGNSPLHF
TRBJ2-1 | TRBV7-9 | CASSSISGGPSYNEQFF
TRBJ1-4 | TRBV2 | CASSIRRIEKLFF
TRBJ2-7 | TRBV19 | CASSLGQGAYEQYF
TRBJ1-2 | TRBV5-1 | CASSPGLSGYTF
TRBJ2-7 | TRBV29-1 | CSVVGLGALGNEQYF
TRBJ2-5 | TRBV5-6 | CASSSGQQVTQYF
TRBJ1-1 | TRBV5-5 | CASSLTSMNTEAFF
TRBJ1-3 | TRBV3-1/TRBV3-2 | CASSNSGSGNTIYF
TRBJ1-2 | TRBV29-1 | CSVQTSTGNYGYTF
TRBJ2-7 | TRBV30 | CAWSKGTGVIYEQYF
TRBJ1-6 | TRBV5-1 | CASSLAGSRFSPLHF